Listed here are 24 T cell receptor beta chains from one sample, sequenced in a study of T cells after yellow fever vaccination. TCRdb redid the calling of the 5' RACE reads with MiXCR, one entry per CDR3 protein. The sample consists of about 32,000 distinct CDR3 sequences, about 10% of them appearing once. The sequencing here drew on PBMCs, either bulk or a sorted T-cell subset (CD4+, CD8+, memory, or dextramer-sorted; not recorded which), taken less than 18 days after the first yellow fever vaccination. These receptors came from a man aged 18 to 35 who received the YFV17D yellow fever vaccine.

In its sample, this clonotype was seen many times. The chain carries TRBV6-1 and TRBJ2-7, with no clear D. The V and J ends lost 6 bases and 0 bases respectively, with 18 bases between them. Germline-derived CDR1 and CDR2 are MNHNS and SASEGT. The CDR3 extends over 16 amino acids. The CDR3 DNA is TGTGCCAGCAGCCCCACCAGTTCCCCAAGCTCCTACGAGCAGTACGTC. This translates into CASSPTSSPSSYEQYV.

This clonotype has at least ten counts. V and J are TRBV5-1 and TRBJ2-1; 9 bases match TRBD2. The ends lost 1 base at V and 8 bases at J; junction bases unmatched: 16. Germline values: CDR1 SGHRS, CDR2 YFSETQ. The CDR3 sequence is 18 residues long. The CDR3 here is CASSLSRLAGPHGDEQFF. The CDR3 coding sequence is TGCGCCAGCAGCTTGAGTAGGCTAGCGGGGCCCCACGGGGATGAGCAGTTCTTC.

This clonotype was observed many times. The chain has TRBV6-1 and TRBJ2-6; 7 positions match TRBD1. In germline, CDR1 is MNHNS, CDR2 SASEGT. CDR3 length: 15 residues. The J segment lost 3 bases and the V segment lost 7 bases, leaving 6 bases of the junction unmatched. CDR3: CASTRQGFGANVLTF. The CDR3 nucleotides read TGTGCCAGCACCAGACAGGGTTTTGGGGCCAACGTCCTGACTTTC.

In its sample, this clonotype was seen many times. The chain has TRBV27 and TRBJ2-7, with a possible D match to TRBD2 (5 bases). CDR1 MNHEY and CDR2 SMNVEV come from the germline V gene (reference sequence). The CDR3 spans 13 residues. Trimming stripped 6 bases from V and 5 bases from J, with 14 bases between. The CDR3 nucleotides are TGTGCCAGCAGGCTGGTAAAGGGAGACGAGCAGTACTTC. Amino acid sequence: CASRLVKGDEQYF.

This clonotype was seen many times. The CDR3 is CASSYGTGEAFF. The CDR3 nucleotides read TGTGCCAGCAGCTACGGGACAGGGGAAGCTTTCTTT. The chain has TRBV12-3 or TRBV12-4 and TRBJ1-1, with 9 bases identical to TRBD1. V shed 6 bases and J 8 bases; nucleotides not matched to a gene: 4. This CDR3 has 12 amino acids.

This clonotype was counted at least ten times. The chain combines TRBV20-1 with TRBJ2-5; the D gene is possibly TRBD2 (6 bases). CDR1 is DFQATT and CDR2 is SNEGSKA in the germline V gene (reference sequence). This CDR3 comprises 16 residues. V was pared by 2 bases and J by 5 bases, with 21 bases between. As DNA, the CDR3 is TGCAGTGCTAGAATCTGGGGGAGGCCGGCGGGGGAGACCCAGTACTTC. Protein: CSARIWGRPAGETQYF.

In its sample, this clonotype was seen many times. The chain couples TRBV13 to TRBJ1-1, with D possibly matching TRBD1 (5 bases). V was clipped by 2 bases and J by 5 bases, with 15 bases between them. The CDR3 sequence is 15 residues long. The germline gives CDR1 PRHDT, CDR2 FYEKMQ (reference sequence). CDR3 protein: CASSLWARGGTEAFF. CDR3 DNA sequence: TGTGCCAGCAGCTTATGGGCCCGGGGGGGGACTGAAGCTTTCTTT.

This clonotype is medium-sized by share. The rearrangement joins TRBV12-3 or TRBV12-4 to TRBJ2-1; unclear D gene. The CDR3 is 13 amino acids. Deletions cut 2 bases from V and 3 bases from J, with 5 bases between. This CDR3 is CASSLNHYNEQFF. The CDR3 DNA reads TGTGCCAGCAGTTTAAACCACTACAATGAGCAGTTCTTC.

In its sample, this clonotype was seen many times. The rearrangement uses TRBV20-1 and TRBJ1-2; no clear D. CDR1 and CDR2 (germline): DFQATT, SNEGSKA (reference sequence). Trimming removed 6 bases from V and 7 bases from J, with 21 bases in between. The CDR3 loop spans 14 amino acids. This CDR3 is CSAPVQEALSGYTF. The CDR3 region has the DNA TGCAGTGCCCCAGTTCAGGAGGCTCTTTCTGGCTACACCTTC.

This clonotype was seen repeatedly, ten times or more. The chain combines TRBV5-4 with TRBJ1-1; a possible D gene is TRBD1 (5 bases). This CDR3 comprises 15 residues. The germline V and J ends were trimmed by 2 bases and 3 bases, with 14 bases remaining between them. The germline V gene has CDR1 SGHNT and CDR2 YYREEE (reference sequence). This chain's CDR3 is CASSFKSGGDTEAFF. The CDR3 DNA sequence: TGTGCCAGCAGCTTCAAATCGGGGGGGGACACTGAAGCTTTCTTT.

As concerns this clonotype: This sequence may be a read error, since a much larger clone differs from it by one base. This chain links TRBV9 with TRBJ2-7; D remains unclear. CDR3 length equals 14 residues. V dropped 4 bases and J dropped 1 base, with 12 bases sitting between them. CDR1 SGDLS and CDR2 YYNGEE come from the germline V gene. CDR3 coding DNA: TGTGCCAGCAGCTCAAATTTCGGGTCCTACGAGCAGTACTTC. It yields the protein CASSSNFGSYEQYF.

This rearrangement joins TRBV18 to TRBJ1-6, with D maybe TRBD1 (5 bases). V lost 6 bases, J lost 6 bases, and 9 bases lay in between. The CDR3 extends over 13 amino acids. Germline loops: CDR1 KGHSH, CDR2 LQKENI. CDR3: CASSQGPNSPLHF. CDR3 nucleotides: TGTGCCAGCTCGCAGGGCCCTAATTCACCCCTCCACTTT. Using reference TRBV18 and TRBJ1-6 for the parts outside the CDR3, the full variable domain is NAGVMQNPRHLVRRRGQEARLRCSPMKGHSHVYWYRQLPEEGLKFMVYLQKENIIDESGMPKERFSAEFPKEGPSILRIQQVVRGDSAAYFCASSQGPNSPLHFGNGTRLTVT.

The sample holds many counts of this clonotype. The V call is TRBV20-1, the J call TRBJ1-5; D unresolved. Trimming removed 1 base from V and 5 bases from J, with 9 bases in between. This CDR3 comprises 13 residues. Germline V gene lookup returns CDR1 DFQATT and CDR2 SNEGSKA (reference sequence). Here the CDR3 DNA reads TGCAGTGCTAGAGCCGGTAATGATCAGCCCCAGCATTTT. Its protein product is CSARAGNDQPQHF.

This clonotype was seen repeatedly, ten times or more. The V call is TRBV4-1, the J call TRBJ2-1, with 13 bases that match TRBD2. The CDR3 is 16 amino acids. Germline V gene lookup returns CDR1 MGHRA and CDR2 YSYEKL. V gave up 3 bases and J gave up 4 bases; unmatched junction bases: 3. For the CDR3, the DNA is TGCGCCAGCAGCCACGGACTAGCGGGGGTGTACAATGAGCAGTTCTTC. Amino acid sequence: CASSHGLAGVYNEQFF.

At least ten counts were recorded for this clonotype. The chain recombines TRBV7-2 with TRBJ1-4, with 8 bases identical to TRBD1. Germline CDR1 is SGHTA and CDR2 is FQGNSA. With V trimmed by 5 bases and J by 11 bases, 10 bases remained unmatched. CDR3 length: 14 amino acids. The CDR3: CASSPQAGGGKLFF. DNA for the CDR3: TGTGCCAGCAGCCCGCAGGCAGGGGGCGGGAAACTGTTTTTT. Using reference TRBV7-2 and TRBJ1-4 for the parts outside the CDR3, the full variable domain is GAGVSQSPSNKVTEKGKDVELRCDPISGHTALYWYRQSLGQGLEFLIYFQGNSAPDKSGLPSDRFSAERTGGSVSTLTIQRTQQEDSAVYLCASSPQAGGGKLFFGSGTQLSVL.

This clonotype was detected many times. The chain carries TRBV20-1 and TRBJ2-5; 12 bases line up with TRBD2. This CDR3 has 15 residues. V shed 2 bases and J 3 bases; nucleotides not matched to a gene: 4. The V gene's germline CDR1 is DFQATT and CDR2 SNEGSKA (reference sequence). CDR3 loop: CSARSRTSGKETQYF. CDR3 sequence (DNA): TGCAGTGCTAGATCGAGGACTAGCGGGAAAGAGACCCAGTACTTC.

This clonotype was recorded many times. Germline is not matched at one junction end, which may reflect a read error. J is TRBJ2-5 and V is TRBV5-6, with 7 bases identical to TRBD2. The length of the CDR3 is 14 residues. Germline V gene data show CDR1 as SGHDT and CDR2 as YYEEEE. CDR3 protein: CASSLGEGQETQYF. CDR3 coding DNA: TGTGCCAGCAGTTTGGGGGAGGGGCAAGAGACCCAGTACTTC.

J is TRBJ2-5 and V is TRBV20-1; TRBD2 matches 15 bases. In germline, CDR1 is DFQATT, CDR2 SNEGSKA (reference sequence). This CDR3 is 17 amino acids long. Losses at the gene ends were 6 bases for V and 7 bases for J; bases not matched to a gene: 15. This chain's CDR3 is CSAQWGTSGGTAGTQYF. The CDR3 DNA reads as TGCAGTGCCCAGTGGGGGACTAGCGGGGGGACGGCAGGGACCCAGTACTTC.

This clonotype was seen a handful of times. The rearrangement joins TRBV4-3 to TRBJ2-7; TRBD2 matches at 9 bases. This CDR3 has 16 amino acids. Germline V CDR1 and CDR2: LGHNA, YSLEER. The trim removed 0 bases at V and 1 base at J, leaving 4 bases unmatched. The CDR3 region has the DNA TGCGCCAGCAGCCAAGAATTTAGCGGGGGTTCCTACGAGCAGTACTTC. It encodes CASSQEFSGGSYEQYF.

This clonotype was counted many times. V and J are TRBV4-1 and TRBJ1-2; D not certain. Germline CDR1 reads MGHRA; CDR2 reads YSYEKL. Deletions cut 0 bases from V and 5 bases from J, with 10 bases between. The CDR3 is 14 amino acids. The CDR3: CASSQDRGAYGYTF. The CDR3 bases are TGCGCCAGCAGCCAAGATCGGGGTGCTTATGGCTACACCTTC.

This clonotype was counted ten times or more. This chain uses TRBV18 with TRBJ2-4; no reliable D call. This CDR3 region has 15 residues. CDR1 KGHSH and CDR2 LQKENI come from the germline V gene. Trimming cost V 0 bases and J 0 bases, with 6 bases left between them. CDR3 sequence: CASSPPSSAKNIQYF. CDR3 DNA sequence: TGTGCCAGCTCACCACCGTCTTCAGCCAAAAACATTCAGTACTTC. Together with reference TRBV18 and TRBJ2-4, the CDR3 gives the full variable domain: NAGVMQNPRHLVRRRGQEARLRCSPMKGHSHVYWYRQLPEEGLKFMVYLQKENIIDESGMPKERFSAEFPKEGPSILRIQQVVRGDSAAYFCASSPPSSAKNIQYFGAGTRLSVL.

This clonotype was recorded at least ten times. The rearrangement links TRBV27 to TRBJ1-5; possible D gene TRBD1, 5 bases. CDR3 length: 14 amino acids. Per the germline V gene, CDR1 is MNHEY and CDR2 is SMNVEV (reference sequence). The germline V and J ends were trimmed by 6 bases and 7 bases, with 16 bases remaining between them. The CDR3 loop is CASSHGQMGQPQHF. The DNA for the CDR3 is TGTGCCAGCAGCCACGGACAAATGGGCCAGCCCCAGCATTTT.

This clonotype has at least ten counts. The chain couples TRBV12-3 or TRBV12-4 to TRBJ1-3; D is undetermined. This CDR3 has 15 residues. Trimming shortened V by 1 base and J by 3 bases, and 10 bases separated the two germline ends. The CDR3 reads CASSLGGEVGNTIYF. The CDR3 DNA reads as TGTGCCAGCAGTTTAGGCGGGGAAGTTGGAAACACCATATATTTT.

At least ten counts were recorded for this clonotype. V and J are TRBV7-2 and TRBJ2-5; 10 nucleotides line up with TRBD2. Trimming removed 5 bases from V and 4 bases from J; junction bases left unmatched: 7. The CDR3 is made up of 15 amino acids. The germline CDR1 and CDR2 sequences are SGHTA and FQGNSA. The CDR3 DNA follows: TGTGCCAGCAGCAAAGGACTAGCGGAGGGAGAGACCCAGTACTTC. Protein sequence: CASSKGLAEGETQYF.